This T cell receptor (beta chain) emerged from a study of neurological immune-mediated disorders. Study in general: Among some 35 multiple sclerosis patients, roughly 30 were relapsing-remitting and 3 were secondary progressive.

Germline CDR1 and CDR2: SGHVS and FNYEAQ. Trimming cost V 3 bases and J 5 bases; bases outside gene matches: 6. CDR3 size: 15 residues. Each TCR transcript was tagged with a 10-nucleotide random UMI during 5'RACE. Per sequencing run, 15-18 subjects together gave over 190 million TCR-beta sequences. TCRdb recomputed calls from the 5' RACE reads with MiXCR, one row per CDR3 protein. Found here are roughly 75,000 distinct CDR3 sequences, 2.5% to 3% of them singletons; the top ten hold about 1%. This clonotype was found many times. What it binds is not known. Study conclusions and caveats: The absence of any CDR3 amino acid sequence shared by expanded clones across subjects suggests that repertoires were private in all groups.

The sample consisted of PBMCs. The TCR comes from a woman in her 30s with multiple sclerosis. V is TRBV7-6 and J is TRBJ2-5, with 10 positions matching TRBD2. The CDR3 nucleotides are TGTGCCAGCAGCTTTCCTGGGACTAGCGAGGAGACCCAGTACTTC. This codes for CASSFPGTSEETQYF.